What follows describes a single T cell receptor beta chain. V was clipped by 6 bases and J by 8 bases, with 12 bases between them. This CDR3 has 12 amino acids. In the study's own analysis: Nucleated cell counts were estimated from reference gene primer amplification. TCRdb keeps only in-frame clones here, not all; method: immunoSEQ multiplex PCR. V and J calls and clone size are given by that table; D and trimming were obtained from the DNA. The repertoire holds over 95,000 clones, with around 85% as singletons. The data were obtained in a study of blood T cell repertoires in COVID-19. On the study more broadly: Samples of COVID-19 (acute and convalescent) were obtained from the United States, Italy and Spain.

The V gene is TRBV12-3 or TRBV12-4, the J gene TRBJ2-3, with D perhaps TRBD1 (5 bases). Sequencing was carried out using peripheral blood. This clonotype was obtained from a man in his fifties or sixties with acute or convalescent COVID-19. CDR3 nucleotides: TGTGCCAGCAGCTCCAGGGAAGCTACGCAGTATTTT. As protein: CASSSREATQYF.